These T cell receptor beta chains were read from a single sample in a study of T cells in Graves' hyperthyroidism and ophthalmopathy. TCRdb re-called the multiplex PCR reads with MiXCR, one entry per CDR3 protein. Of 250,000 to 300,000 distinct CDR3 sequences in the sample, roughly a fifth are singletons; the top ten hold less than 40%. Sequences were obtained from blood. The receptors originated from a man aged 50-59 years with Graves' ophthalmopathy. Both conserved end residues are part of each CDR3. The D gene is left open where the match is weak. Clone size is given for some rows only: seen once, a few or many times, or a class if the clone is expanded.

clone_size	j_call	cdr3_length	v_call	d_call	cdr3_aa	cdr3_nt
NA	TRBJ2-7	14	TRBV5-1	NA	CASSLASFGGEQYF	TGTGCCAGCAGCTTAGCCTCGTTTGGGGGTGAGCAGTACTTC
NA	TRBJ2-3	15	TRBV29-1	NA	CSVDRTASSTDTQYF	TGCAGCGTTGACCGGACAGCTTCTAGCACAGATACGCAGTATTTT
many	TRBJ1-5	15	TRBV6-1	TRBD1	CASSPGQGTSQPQHF	TGTGCCAGCAGCCCCGGACAGGGTACCAGTCAGCCCCAGCATTTT
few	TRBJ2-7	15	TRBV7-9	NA	CASSAGRGSSYEQYF	TGTGCCAGCAGCGCTGGACGGGGAAGCTCCTACGAGCAGTACTTC
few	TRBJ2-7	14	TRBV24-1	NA	CATAGAESSYEQYF	TGTGCCACCGCCGGCGCCGAGAGCTCCTACGAGCAGTACTTC
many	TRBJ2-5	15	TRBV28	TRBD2	CASSILAGARETQYF	TGTGCCAGCAGTATACTAGCGGGAGCAAGAGAGACCCAGTACTTC
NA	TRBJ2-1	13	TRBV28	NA	CASSLSLVNEQFF	TGTGCCAGCAGTTTATCACTAGTCAATGAGCAGTTCTTC
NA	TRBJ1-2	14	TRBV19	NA	CASSLHRGDYGYTF	TGTGCCAGTAGTCTCCACCGTGGGGACTATGGCTACACCTTC
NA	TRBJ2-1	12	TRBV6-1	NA	CASSEQRSEQFF	TGTGCCAGCAGTGAACAACGGTCGGAGCAGTTCTTC
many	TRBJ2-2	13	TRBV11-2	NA	CASLGLRTGELFF	TGTGCCAGCTTAGGCTTAAGGACCGGGGAGCTGTTTTTT
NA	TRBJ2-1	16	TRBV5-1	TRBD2	CASSRGQRELFHEQFF	TGCGCCAGCAGCAGGGGCCAGCGGGAGTTGTTCCATGAGCAGTTCTTC
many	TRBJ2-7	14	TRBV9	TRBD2	CASSVRDYTYEQYF	TGTGCCAGCAGCGTCCGGGACTATACCTACGAGCAGTACTTC
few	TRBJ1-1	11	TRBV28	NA	CASAGYTEAFF	TGTGCCAGCGCAGGGTACACTGAAGCTTTCTTT
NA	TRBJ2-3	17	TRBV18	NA	CASSPPEEAGRSNTQYF	TGTGCCAGCTCACCACCCGAGGAGGCAGGGCGAAGTAATACGCAGTATTTT
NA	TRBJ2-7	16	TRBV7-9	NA	CASSFPSGLAIYEQYF	TGTGCCAGCAGCTTCCCCTCAGGGCTAGCGATCTACGAGCAGTACTTC
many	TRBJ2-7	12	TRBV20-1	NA	CSALGGPEEQYF	TGCAGTGCCCTGGGGGGCCCAGAGGAGCAGTACTTC
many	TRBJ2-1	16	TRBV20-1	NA	CSARDLAGSSYNEQFF	TGCAGTGCTAGAGATCTCGCGGGGAGCTCCTACAATGAGCAGTTCTTC
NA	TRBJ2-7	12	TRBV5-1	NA	CASSLGQDEQYF	TGCGCCAGCAGCTTGGGGCAGGATGAGCAGTACTTC
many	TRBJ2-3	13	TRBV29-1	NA	CSVAANPTDTQYF	TGCAGCGTTGCCGCGAACCCCACAGATACGCAGTATTTT
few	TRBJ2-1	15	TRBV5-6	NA	CASSPGVSSYNEQFF	TGTGCCAGCAGCCCTGGGGTCAGCTCCTACAATGAGCAGTTCTTC
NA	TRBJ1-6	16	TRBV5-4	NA	CASSQGPGRRGSPLHF	TGCGCCAGCAGCCAAGGACCGGGACGTCGTGGTTCACCCCTCCACTTT
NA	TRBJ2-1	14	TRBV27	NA	CASSFITAYNEQFF	TGTGCCAGCAGTTTCATAACAGCCTACAATGAGCAGTTCTTC
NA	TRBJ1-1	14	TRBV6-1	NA	CASSPLGHSTEAFF	TGTGCCAGCAGCCCCCTTGGGCATTCCACTGAAGCTTTCTTT
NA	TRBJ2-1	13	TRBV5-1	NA	CASKEATYNEQFF	TGCGCCAGCAAAGAGGCTACCTACAATGAGCAGTTCTTC
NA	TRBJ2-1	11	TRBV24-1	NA	CATSTANEQFF	TGTGCCACCAGCACAGCAAATGAGCAGTTCTTC
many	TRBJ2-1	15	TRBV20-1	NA	CSAREGLTIGNEQFF	TGCAGTGCTAGAGAGGGCTTAACCATCGGCAATGAGCAGTTCTTC
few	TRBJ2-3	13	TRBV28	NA	CASSSPQGWAQYF	TGTGCCAGCAGTTCCCCCCAGGGATGGGCGCAGTATTTT
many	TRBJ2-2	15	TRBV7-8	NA	CASSFFSGDTGELFF	TGTGCCAGCAGCTTTTTTAGCGGTGACACCGGGGAGCTGTTTTTT
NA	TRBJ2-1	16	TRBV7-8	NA	CASSLGSGSLSIQQFF	TGTGCCAGCAGCTTAGGTTCTGGGAGTTTGTCGATTCAGCAGTTCTTC
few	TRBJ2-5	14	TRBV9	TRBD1	CASSARQGGETQYF	TGTGCCAGCAGCGCCCGACAGGGTGGGGAGACCCAGTACTTC
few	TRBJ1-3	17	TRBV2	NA	CASSESGRRGTGNTIYF	TGTGCCAGCAGTGAGTCAGGGAGGAGGGGAACTGGAAACACCATATATTTT
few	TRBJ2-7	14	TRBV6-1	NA	CASSPRAATSEQYF	TGTGCCAGTTCTCCGAGGGCTGCTACGAGCGAGCAGTACTTC
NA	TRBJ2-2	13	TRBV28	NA	CAGLAGNTGELFF	TGTGCCGGGCTGGCAGGGAACACCGGGGAGCTGTTTTTT
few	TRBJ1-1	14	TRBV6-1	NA	CASSTTQGKTEAFF	TGTGCCAGCAGTACTACACAGGGTAAGACTGAAGCTTTCTTT
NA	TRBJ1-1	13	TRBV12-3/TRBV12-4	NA	CASRSDGWTEAFF	TGTGCCAGCAGATCGGACGGATGGACTGAAGCTTTCTTT
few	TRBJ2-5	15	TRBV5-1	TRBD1	CASSLVDRGEETQYF	TGCGCCAGCAGCTTGGTGGACAGGGGCGAGGAGACCCAGTACTTC
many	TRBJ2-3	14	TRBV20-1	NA	CSARIAASTDTQYF	TGCAGTGCTAGAATCGCGGCTAGCACAGATACGCAGTATTTT
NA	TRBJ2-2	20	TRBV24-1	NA	CATSDIVQGPKPLNTGELFF	TGTGCCACCAGTGATATCGTACAGGGCCCAAAGCCCCTGAACACCGGGGAGCTGTTTTTT
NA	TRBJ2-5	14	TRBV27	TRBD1	CASSFFGQGETQYF	TGTGCCAGCAGTTTCTTCGGACAGGGAGAGACCCAGTACTTC
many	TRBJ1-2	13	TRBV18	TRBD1	CASSPRTGYGYTF	TGTGCCAGCTCACCGAGGACAGGCTATGGCTACACCTTC
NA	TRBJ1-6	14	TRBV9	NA	CASSGGRANSPLHF	TGTGCCAGCAGCGGTGGCAGGGCAAATTCACCCCTCCACTTT
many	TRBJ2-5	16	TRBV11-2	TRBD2	CASSLDGLAGGGAQYF	TGTGCCAGCAGCTTAGATGGACTAGCGGGAGGAGGGGCCCAGTACTTC
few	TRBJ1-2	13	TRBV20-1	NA	CSARDTLNYGYTF	TGCAGTGCTAGAGATACACTCAACTATGGCTACACCTTC
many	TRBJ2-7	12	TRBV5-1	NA	CASSLDMYEQYF	TGCGCCAGCAGCTTGGATATGTACGAGCAGTACTTC
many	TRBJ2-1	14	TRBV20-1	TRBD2	CSASGGRANNEQFF	TGCAGTGCTAGCGGCGGGAGAGCAAACAATGAGCAGTTCTTC
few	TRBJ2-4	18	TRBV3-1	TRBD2	CASSQPWGGPLAKNIQYF	TGTGCCAGCAGCCAACCCTGGGGGGGACCTCTAGCCAAAAACATTCAGTACTTC
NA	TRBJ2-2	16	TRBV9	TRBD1	CASSVSTGGYTGELFF	TGTGCCAGCAGCGTTAGCACAGGGGGATACACCGGGGAGCTGTTTTTT
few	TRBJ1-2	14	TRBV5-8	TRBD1	CASSRKDRGGGYTF	TGTGCCAGCAGCCGAAAGGACAGGGGAGGGGGCTACACCTTC
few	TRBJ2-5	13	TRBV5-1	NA	CASSAQVQETQYF	TGCGCCAGCAGCGCCCAAGTGCAAGAGACCCAGTACTTC
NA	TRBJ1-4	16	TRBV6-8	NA	CASSYSERRCYEKLFF	TGTGCCAGCAGTTACTCGGAGAGGAGGTGCTATGAAAAACTGTTTTTT
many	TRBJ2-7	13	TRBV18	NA	CASSPGDSYEQYF	TGTGCCAGCTCACCAGGGGACTCCTACGAGCAGTACTTC
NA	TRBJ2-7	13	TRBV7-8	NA	CASSQGSTGEQYF	TGTGCCAGCAGCCAGGGATCAACGGGCGAGCAGTACTTC
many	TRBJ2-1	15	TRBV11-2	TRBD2	CASSPPAGSYNEQFF	TGTGCCAGCAGCCCACCAGCGGGATCCTACAATGAGCAGTTCTTC
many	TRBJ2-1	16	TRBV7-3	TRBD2	CASSQTSAPPSNEQFF	TGTGCCAGCAGCCAAACTAGCGCCCCTCCGAGCAATGAGCAGTTCTTC
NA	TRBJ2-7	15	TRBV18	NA	CASSPEGRSYYEQYF	TGTGCCAGCTCACCAGAGGGCAGGTCGTACTACGAGCAGTACTTC
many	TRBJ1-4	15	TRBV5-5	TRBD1	CASSGGQGAREKLFF	TGTGCCAGCAGCGGGGGACAGGGGGCGCGTGAAAAACTGTTTTTT
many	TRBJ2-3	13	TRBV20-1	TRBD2	CSARIAGLDTQYF	TGCAGTGCTAGAATAGCGGGATTGGATACGCAGTATTTT